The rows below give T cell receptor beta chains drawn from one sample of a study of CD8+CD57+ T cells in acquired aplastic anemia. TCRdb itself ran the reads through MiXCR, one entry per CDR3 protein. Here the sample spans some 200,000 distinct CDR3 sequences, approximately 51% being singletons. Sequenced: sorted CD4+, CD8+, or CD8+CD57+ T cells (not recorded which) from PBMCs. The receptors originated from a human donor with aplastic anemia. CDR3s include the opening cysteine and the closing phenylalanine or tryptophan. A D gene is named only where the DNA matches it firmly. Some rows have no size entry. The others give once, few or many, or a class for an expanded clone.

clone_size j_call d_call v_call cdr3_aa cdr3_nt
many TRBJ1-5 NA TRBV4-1 CASSSPGRNQPQHF TGCGCCAGCAGCTCCCCAGGGCGTAATCAGCCCCAGCATTTT
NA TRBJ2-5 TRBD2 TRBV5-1 CASSLRRTGGRGETQYF TGCGCCAGCAGCCTCAGGCGTACGGGGGGGCGAGGGGAGACCCAGTACTTC
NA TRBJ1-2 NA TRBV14 CASSRDDRYGYTF TGTGCCAGCAGTCGGGACGACAGATATGGCTACACCTTC
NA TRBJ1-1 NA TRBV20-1 CSARDGAGVDAFF TGCAGTGCTAGAGATGGGGCAGGGGTCGACGCTTTCTTT
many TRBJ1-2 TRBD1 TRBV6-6 CASSYSIGTGTRGAGYTF TGTGCCAGCAGTTACTCGATCGGGACAGGTACCCGAGGGGCTGGCTACACCTTC
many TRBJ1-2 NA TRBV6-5 CASSSGRGYTF TGTGCCAGCAGTTCCGGACGTGGCTACACCTTC
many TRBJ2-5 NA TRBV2 CASREETQYF TGTGCCAGCAGGGAAGAGACCCAGTACTTC
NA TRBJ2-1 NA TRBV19 CASSSGSGEAEQFF TGTGCCAGTAGTTCCGGTTCAGGGGAGGCTGAGCAGTTCTTC
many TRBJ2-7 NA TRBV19 CASRRGTAAYEQYF TGTGCCAGTAGACGGGGGACAGCGGCGTACGAGCAGTACTTC
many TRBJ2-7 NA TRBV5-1 CASSFLTREKAYEQYF TGCGCCAGCAGCTTCCTAACACGGGAAAAAGCCTACGAGCAGTACTTC
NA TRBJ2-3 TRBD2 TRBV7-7 CASSSHLSGGRNSDTQYF TGTGCCAGCAGCTCCCATCTAAGCGGGGGGCGGAACTCAGATACGCAGTATTTT
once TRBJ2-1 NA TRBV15 CATSRDSGDYNEQFF TGTGCCACCAGCAGAGATTCAGGAGACTACAATGAGCAGTTCTTC
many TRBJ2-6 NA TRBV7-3 CASSSRSGSGANVLTF TGTGCCAGCAGCTCACGATCCGGGTCTGGGGCCAACGTCCTGACTTTC
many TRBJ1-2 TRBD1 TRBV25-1 CASSGAAGGHGYTF TGTGCCAGCAGTGGTGCAGCAGGGGGTCATGGCTACACCTTC
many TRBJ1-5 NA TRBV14 CASSHPDLGRPQHF TGTGCCAGCAGCCACCCGGACCTCGGGCGGCCCCAGCATTTT
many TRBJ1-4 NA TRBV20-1 CSAVSPGPEKLFF TGCAGCGCCGTTTCCCCCGGGCCGGAAAAACTGTTTTTT
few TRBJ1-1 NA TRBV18 CASSPPSLQGAFF TGTGCCAGCTCACCACCGAGTTTGCAGGGGGCTTTCTTT
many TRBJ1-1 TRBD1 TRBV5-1 CASSVDRENTEAFF TGCGCCAGCAGCGTCGACAGGGAGAACACTGAAGCTTTCTTT
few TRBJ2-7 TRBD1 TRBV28 CASSSFSRGLYSYEQYF TGTGCCAGCAGTTCATTCTCGAGGGGGCTGTACTCCTACGAGCAGTACTTC
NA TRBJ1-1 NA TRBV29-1 CSVGARYTEAFF TGCAGCGTTGGGGCGAGGTACACTGAAGCTTTCTTT